These 22 T cell receptor beta chains originate from one sample sequenced in a study of T-cell reconstitution after alpha-beta-depleted transplantation in children. A TCRbeta library incorporating unique molecular identifiers was prepared. TCRdb processed the PCR reads anew with MiXCR; each CDR3 protein has one entry. The sample holds about 610,000 distinct CDR3 sequences, about 11% seen once. The sequences come from PBMCs from the stem cell graft donor, collected from the stem cell graft. These receptors were collected from a human donor who donated a stem cell graft to a child with acute myeloid leukemia.

The J gene is TRBJ2-3, the V gene TRBV5-6; D perhaps matches TRBD1 (8 bases). The CDR3 covers 16 residues. Germline CDR1 reads SGHDT; CDR2 reads YYEEEE. Trimming removed 0 bases from V and 2 bases from J, with 13 bases in between. CDR3 protein: CASSLDRGRVTDTQYF. The CDR3 DNA reads as TGTGCCAGCAGCTTGGACAGGGGGAGGGTCACAGATACGCAGTATTTT.

This sequence joins TRBV20-1 and TRBJ2-1; D possibly corresponds to TRBD1 (7 bases). Per the germline V gene, CDR1 is DFQATT and CDR2 is SNEGSKA (reference sequence). The CDR3 runs to 14 residues. The V and J ends lost 2 bases and 6 bases respectively, with 14 bases between them. The CDR3 sequence: CSARSGGQINEQFF. The CDR3 DNA follows: TGCAGTGCTAGATCCGGGGGACAGATCAATGAGCAGTTCTTC.

In this sample, this clonotype turned up many times. V is TRBV18 and J is TRBJ1-1, with TRBD1 as a possible D gene (5 bases). The CDR3 is 12 residues long. The ends were cut back, 6 bases at V and 10 bases at J, with 15 bases in the middle. In germline, CDR1 is KGHSH, CDR2 LQKENI. CDR3 coding DNA: TGTGCCAGCTCGGGGACTAGCCTAGGAGCTTTCTTT. Its translation: CASSGTSLGAFF.

J is TRBJ1-2 and V is TRBV19; possibly TRBD1 for D (5 bases). Germline assignment: CDR1 LNHDA and CDR2 SQIVND (reference sequence). This CDR3 region has 14 residues. Trimming pared 6 bases from V and 0 bases from J, leaving 11 bases between. The CDR3 sequence is CASRHQGTNYGYTF. The DNA of the CDR3 is TGTGCCAGTAGGCACCAGGGAACTAACTATGGCTACACCTTC.

This clonotype came up a few times. The rearrangement joins TRBV9 to TRBJ2-7, with D possibly being TRBD2 (5 bases). This CDR3 has 14 residues. Between the trimmed V and J ends, which lost 2 bases and 6 bases, there was a span of 15 bases. Looked up from germline, CDR1 is SGDLS and CDR2 is YYNGEE. CDR3 in DNA: TGTGCCAGCAGCGTCAATGCCCTAACTAGCGAGCAGTACTTC. Its protein product is CASSVNALTSEQYF.

The V and J genes are TRBV6-2 or TRBV6-3 and TRBJ1-1, with TRBD1 matching 11 bases. The length of the CDR3 is 16 residues. The trim removed 5 bases at V and 3 bases at J, leaving 8 bases unmatched. The germline gives CDR1 MNHEY, CDR2 SVGEGT. CDR3 DNA sequence: TGTGCCAGCAGTAACGGGGACAGGGGGTTCTACACTGAAGCTTTCTTT. The encoded protein is CASSNGDRGFYTEAFF.

This clonotype was picked up a small number of times. The DNA for the CDR3 is TGTGCCAGCATTGAGGGAAGTGGAAACACCATATATTTT. It codes for CASIEGSGNTIYF. J is TRBJ1-3 and V is TRBV7-9, with unresolved D. The ends were cut back, 7 bases at V and 3 bases at J, with 10 bases in the middle. This CDR3 has 13 residues. Germline values: CDR1 SEHNR, CDR2 FQNEAQ (reference sequence).

This clonotype occurred many times. The chain combines TRBV27 with TRBJ1-1; D uncertain. Germline CDR1 is MNHEY and CDR2 is SMNVEV (reference sequence). Trimming took 6 bases from V and 4 from J, leaving 15 bases between them. This CDR3 is built from 14 residues. The CDR3 nucleotides read TGTGCCAGCAGCCTAGTCGGGAGAGGCACTGAAGCTTTCTTT. This gives the protein CASSLVGRGTEAFF.

The chain uses TRBV5-1 and TRBJ2-5; 7 nucleotides align to TRBD2. Germline V gives CDR1 SGHRS, CDR2 YFSETQ. The CDR3 loop spans 14 amino acids. Losses at the gene ends were 5 bases for V and 2 bases for J; bases not matched to a gene: 6. CDR3 coding DNA: TGCGCCAGCAGACCTCCGGGACTACAAGAGACCCAGTACTTC. It encodes CASRPPGLQETQYF.

The sample holds a few counts of this clonotype. The chain couples TRBV28 to TRBJ2-7, with D possibly matching TRBD2 (6 bases). With 6 bases removed from V and 2 bases from J, the gap between germline ends came to 14 bases. The CDR3 extends over 14 amino acids. Germline V lookup: CDR1 MDHEN, CDR2 SYDVKM. Written as DNA, the CDR3 is TGTGCCAGCAGGTCGGAGCGGGTCGCCTACGAGCAGTACTTC. This sequence encodes CASRSERVAYEQYF.

This clonotype was found a few times. V gene TRBV20-1 combines with J gene TRBJ1-2; the D is unclear. Trimming pared 1 base from V and 5 bases from J, leaving 8 bases between. This CDR3 region has 12 residues. Germline-derived CDR1 and CDR2 are DFQATT and SNEGSKA (reference sequence). The CDR3 coding sequence is TGCAGTGCTAGAGTATTAGCTTATGGCTACACCTTC. Translating it yields CSARVLAYGYTF.

The genes are TRBV12-3 or TRBV12-4 and TRBJ1-2; tentatively, D is TRBD1 (6 bases). The CDR3 totals 16 residues. Between the trimmed V and J ends, which lost 5 bases and 0 bases, there was a span of 16 bases. CDR3 DNA: TGTGCCAGCAGTCGAAAGGGGGGACGGACTAACTATGGCTACACCTTC. Protein sequence: CASSRKGGRTNYGYTF.

This clonotype was picked up many times. The J gene is TRBJ1-4, the V gene TRBV20-1; 7 nucleotides line up with TRBD1. The germline V gene encodes CDR1 DFQATT and CDR2 SNEGSKA (reference sequence). CDR3 length equals 13 residues. Trimming removed 3 bases from V and 8 bases from J; junction bases left unmatched: 6. CDR3 nucleotide sequence: TGCAGTGCTAGGGAGGGGGCGAGCGAAAAACTGTTTTTT. Its protein product is CSAREGASEKLFF.

V is TRBV24-1 and J is TRBJ2-1; 11 bases align to TRBD2. The CDR3 consists of 22 residues. The germline CDR1 and CDR2 sequences are KGHDR and SFDVKD. The CDR3 DNA is TGTGCGGCCAGTGATTTTGGCCGCGGGTCTAGCGGGAGGTTCCTCTCCTACAATGAGCAGTTCTTC. Translated, it gives CAASDFGRGSSGRFLSYNEQFF.

This clonotype has more than one count but fewer than ten. The gene calls are TRBV24-1 and TRBJ2-3; D possibly corresponds to TRBD1 (5 bases). The CDR3 consists of 14 residues. Looked up from germline, CDR1 is KGHDR and CDR2 is SFDVKD. Trimming removed 1 base from V and 3 bases from J, with 7 bases in between. Here the CDR3 DNA reads TGTGCCACCAGTGATTTACCAGGGACAGATACGCAGTATTTT. It yields the protein CATSDLPGTDTQYF.

This clonotype showed up just a few times. The V and J genes are TRBV27 and TRBJ1-6; 7 nucleotides agree with TRBD1. J gave up 6 bases and V 6 bases, and 8 bases lay outside the gene matches. The germline V gene has CDR1 MNHEY and CDR2 SMNVEV (reference sequence). CDR3 length equals 15 residues. CDR3 in DNA: TGTGCCAGCAGCGCCGGGACAGCGCGTAATTCACCCCTCCACTTT. As protein: CASSAGTARNSPLHF.

The V call is TRBV4-3, the J call TRBJ2-3; D possibly uses TRBD1 or TRBD2 (6 bases each). Per the germline V gene, CDR1 is LGHNA and CDR2 is YSLEER. The V end was cut by 0 bases, the J end by 1 base, with 11 bases between. The CDR3 covers 16 residues. The chain's CDR3 is CASSQDQGGRTDTQYF. The CDR3 nucleotides read TGCGCCAGCAGCCAAGACCAAGGGGGGCGCACAGATACGCAGTATTTT.

Ten or more counts support this clonotype. The rearrangement links TRBV6-1 to TRBJ2-7; 11 bases map to TRBD1. After removal of 6 bases from V and 6 bases from J, the junction contained 7 bases not matched to a gene. Germline V lookup: CDR1 MNHNS, CDR2 SASEGT. The length of the CDR3 is 14 residues. CDR3 DNA sequence: TGTGCCAGCAGGGGACAGGGGGTAATCGGCGAGCAGTACTTC. This translates into CASRGQGVIGEQYF.

This clonotype appeared a few times. The rearrangement links TRBV21-1 to TRBJ2-1; the table's D gene call, TRBD2, was not cross checked with the DNA. TRBV21-1 is noted as a pseudogene. The CDR3 sequence is 17 residues long. CDR3 nucleotides: TGTGCCAGCAGCAAAGCTTCCGGGACTAGCGGGTACAATGAGCAGTTCTTC. It translates to CASSKASGTSGYNEQFF.

This clonotype was seen ten or more times. The rearrangement uses TRBV20-1 and TRBJ2-1; 7 nucleotides line up with TRBD2. Looked up from germline, CDR1 is DFQATT and CDR2 is SNEGSKA (reference sequence). Trimming cost V 2 bases and J 9 bases; bases outside gene matches: 16. The CDR3 length is 16 residues. The CDR3 DNA follows: TGCAGTGCTAGATCCGCGGCTTGTTCGGGGGGATGTGAGCAGTTCTTC. Translating gives CSARSAACSGGCEQFF.

About this clonotype: In this CDR3 the conserved last residue, phenylalanine or tryptophan, is missing, so a read error is likely. J is TRBJ2-3 and V is TRBV7-9; D gene uncertain. The V gene's germline CDR1 is SEHNR and CDR2 FQNEAQ (reference sequence). V was trimmed by 3 bases and J by 6 bases, leaving 13 bases between them. CDR3 size: 14 residues. In DNA form, the CDR3 reads TGTGCCAGCAGCTTTGGGGTGGTGAAGGATACGCAGTATCTT. Translation gives CASSFGVVKDTQYL.

This clonotype was observed a handful of times. This chain uses TRBV12-3 or TRBV12-4 with TRBJ2-3, with 11 bases identical to TRBD1. The V segment lost 5 bases and the J segment 4 bases; nucleotides outside the gene matches: 5. There are 15 residues in the CDR3. Written as DNA, the CDR3 is TGTGCCAGCAGTGAAACGGGACAGGGGGCAGATACGCAGTATTTT. The encoded protein is CASSETGQGADTQYF.